The rows below give T cell receptor beta chains drawn from one sample of a study of shared clonotypes between healthy human individuals. Libraries were prepared by immunoSEQ multiplex PCR; TCRdb keeps only in-frame clonotypes and omits some of them. The table shows fewer than 550,000 clones, with roughly 79% occurring only once. The sequenced sample was PBMCs. The receptors were gathered from a woman aged 40 to 50 in good health. Some clones in this sample may be carry-over from other donors' samples. CDR3s include the opening cysteine and the closing phenylalanine or tryptophan. Fields, in order: clone size, V gene, D gene, J gene, CDR3 protein, CDR3 DNA. The D gene is left open where the match is weak. Not every row has a clone size; where given, it reads once, few, many or a size class.

NA	TRBV19	NA	TRBJ2-5	CASSTNYNQETQYF	TGTGCCAGTAGTACTAACTACAACCAAGAGACCCAGTACTTC
NA	TRBV7-9	NA	TRBJ2-7	CASSPGGLGYEQYF	TGTGCCAGCAGCCCAGGGGGACTCGGATACGAGCAGTACTTC
NA	TRBV19	NA	TRBJ2-3	CASNSGYGWGTDTQYF	TGTGCCAGTAACTCAGGGTACGGGTGGGGGACAGATACGCAGTATTTT
once	TRBV7-2	TRBD1	TRBJ2-7	CASSYRTGGTYEQYF	TGTGCCAGCAGCTACCGGACAGGGGGAACCTACGAGCAGTACTTC
few	TRBV29-1	TRBD2	TRBJ2-3	CSVEGTSGSTDTQYF	TGCAGCGTTGAAGGGACTAGCGGAAGCACAGATACGCAGTATTTT
NA	TRBV28	NA	TRBJ2-6	CASSPGGADGANVLTF	TGTGCCAGCAGCCCTGGGGGGGCGGATGGGGCCAACGTCCTGACTTTC
NA	TRBV4-1	TRBD2	TRBJ2-6	CASSPGGGDVGANVLTF	TGCGCCAGCAGCCCTGGTGGGGGGGATGTTGGGGCCAACGTCCTGACTTTC
NA	TRBV19	NA	TRBJ1-5	CASSPRADTVNQPQHF	TGTGCCAGTAGTCCAAGGGCGGATACGGTTAATCAGCCCCAGCATTTT
NA	TRBV2	NA	TRBJ2-2	CASSESQNTGELFF	TGTGCCAGCAGTGAATCCCAGAACACCGGGGAGCTGTTTTTT
once	TRBV6-1	TRBD2	TRBJ2-1	CATTPLAGSFNEQFF	TGTGCCACCACCCCTCTAGCGGGAAGTTTTAATGAGCAGTTCTTC
NA	TRBV2	NA	TRBJ2-5	CASSESETQYF	TGTGCCAGCAGTGAGTCAGAGACCCAGTACTTC
NA	TRBV7-9	TRBD2	TRBJ2-1	CASSPSGRLNEQFF	TGTGCCAGCAGCCCCAGCGGGAGGTTGAATGAGCAGTTCTTC
NA	TRBV5-1	NA	TRBJ1-2	CASSLPGSPGRAGYTF	TGCGCCAGCAGCTTGCCCGGCTCGCCGGGGAGGGCTGGCTACACCTTC
NA	TRBV14	NA	TRBJ2-7	CASSPIPPYEQYF	TGTGCCAGCAGCCCTATCCCGCCCTACGAGCAGTACTTC
once	TRBV27	NA	TRBJ2-7	CASTLSPGLQAEQYF	TGTGCCAGCACTCTAAGTCCGGGCCTGCAGGCGGAGCAGTACTTC
once	TRBV7-8	NA	TRBJ1-1	CASSHRTATEAFF	TGTGCCAGCAGCCATCGGACAGCCACTGAAGCTTTCTTT
NA	TRBV10-1	NA	TRBJ2-7	CASSRFGGRYEQYF	TGCGCCAGCAGTAGATTCGGGGGCAGGTACGAGCAGTACTTC
NA	TRBV28	TRBD2	TRBJ2-5	CASSPKAGGPRETQYF	TGTGCCAGCAGCCCTAAGGCGGGAGGGCCTAGGGAGACCCAGTACTTC
few	TRBV6-5	NA	TRBJ1-1	CASTDPNTEAFF	TGTGCCAGCACAGACCCGAACACTGAAGCTTTCTTT
NA	TRBV2	NA	TRBJ1-5	CASAEGNQPQHF	TGTGCCAGCGCGGAGGGCAATCAGCCCCAGCATTTT
NA	TRBV5-6	TRBD1	TRBJ1-2	CASSTTGTGYYGYTF	TGTGCCAGCAGCACCACCGGGACAGGGTACTATGGCTACACCTTC
NA	TRBV2	NA	TRBJ2-1	CASSRESSYNEQFF	TGTGCCAGCAGTCGGGAGAGCTCCTACAATGAGCAGTTCTTC
NA	TRBV7-9	TRBD2	TRBJ2-7	CASSPKTGTSGSYEQYF	TGTGCCAGCAGCCCAAAGACCGGGACTAGCGGTTCCTACGAGCAGTACTTC
NA	TRBV7-6	NA	TRBJ2-7	CASSSLGGEQYF	TGTGCCAGCAGCTCCCTAGGGGGCGAGCAGTACTTC
NA	TRBV7-2	NA	TRBJ2-1	CASSRGGGTEQFF	TGTGCCAGCAGCCGCGGAGGGGGCACTGAGCAGTTCTTC
few	TRBV4-1	NA	TRBJ2-1	CASSQDPAGATNNEQFF	TGCGCCAGCAGCCAAGATCCGGCGGGGGCGACCAACAATGAGCAGTTCTTC
NA	TRBV27	TRBD2	TRBJ2-7	CASSLGAGGVREQYF	TGTGCCAGCAGTTTAGGGGCGGGAGGCGTGAGGGAGCAGTACTTC
NA	TRBV10-3	TRBD2	TRBJ2-7	CAISERTGLNREQYF	TGTGCCATCAGTGAGAGGACGGGACTAAATCGGGAGCAGTACTTC
NA	TRBV28	TRBD1	TRBJ2-7	CASRTGSYEQYF	TGTGCCAGCCGGACAGGGTCGTACGAGCAGTACTTC
NA	TRBV27	NA	TRBJ1-6	CASSLSRVMSPLHF	TGTGCCAGCAGTTTATCTCGGGTTATGTCACCCCTCCACTTT
once	TRBV6-6	NA	TRBJ2-7	CASSYSDPRYEQYF	TGTGCCAGCAGTTACTCGGATCCCAGGTACGAGCAGTACTTC
NA	TRBV11-2	TRBD2	TRBJ2-1	CASSLDLGLAGGGLEQFF	TGTGCCAGCAGCTTAGATTTGGGGCTAGCGGGAGGAGGGTTAGAGCAGTTCTTC
NA	TRBV9	NA	TRBJ1-1	CASSHRGSLNTEAFF	TGTGCCAGCAGCCACCGTGGCAGCCTGAACACTGAAGCTTTCTTT
NA	TRBV5-1	TRBD1	TRBJ2-1	CASSSRTGRSYNEQFF	TGCGCCAGCAGCTCCCGGACAGGCCGATCCTACAATGAGCAGTTCTTC
NA	TRBV6-5	TRBD1	TRBJ2-7	CASRKGTGAYEQYF	TGTGCCAGCAGAAAGGGGACAGGGGCCTACGAGCAGTACTTC
NA	TRBV10-2	TRBD2	TRBJ2-2	CASRTGGPSGELFF	TGCGCCAGCAGGACGGGAGGGCCCTCCGGGGAGCTGTTTTTT
NA	TRBV7-6	NA	TRBJ2-7	CASSLGEPYEQYF	TGTGCCAGCAGCTTGGGAGAGCCCTACGAGCAGTACTTC